Below, one TCR beta chain is given with its context. The target of this receptor is not known. The sample holds no much larger clone one base away, and base qualities are not on file. The entry originates in a study of blood T cell repertoires in COVID-19 (dated by TCRdb to the early 2020s). Background on the whole study: Samples covering the acute and convalescent phases of COVID-19 were provided by collaborators in the United States, Italy and Spain. HLA class I and class II types, where available, came from metadata supplied by the sample provider rather than from assay-based typing. Deeply sampled blood TCRbeta repertoires from subjects exposed to, actively infected with, or recovered from COVID-19 were included in the dataset. The repertoires were released in a freely available public database meant as a resource for research on the immune response to SARS-CoV-2. The material from the prospective study consisted of cDNA or gDNA derived from T cells, B-cell-depleted T cells, or PBMCs. Samples came from the ongoing ImmuneRACE study (first 160 participants) plus 1,254 subjects from 6 global collaborators. Sample metadata almost always included a de-identified subject ID, COVID-19 status, age in years and sex. Points the paper makes about the study in general: Clinical and demographic metadata were provided uncurated, with the amount varying by source and participant.

Participants in the prospective study were enrolled through a virtual design, were aged roughly 18 to 100 years, and lived in approximately 25 United States geographic areas. In the prospective study, cohorts were assigned on the basis of participant-reported clinical history obtained from a screening survey and a study questionnaire. Each participant in the prospective study had whole blood, serum and a nasopharyngeal or oropharyngeal swab collected by mobile phlebotomists. Prospective study participants could optionally give additional blood draws and questionnaires over an approximately 2-month period. Before DNA extraction, prospective study blood samples were shipped either frozen or at room temperature. The immunoSEQ Assay, a bias-controlled multiplex PCR, was used to amplify TCRbeta CDR3 regions from genomic DNA. The study's processing was this. Nucleated cell counts per sample were estimated from amplification of reference gene primers within the assay. To quantify the absolute abundance of each unique TCRbeta CDR3 rearrangement, sequence reads were collapsed and filtered. For each sample, productive Simpson clonality was calculated as the square root of Simpson's diversity index across productive rearrangements. TCRdb re-hosts the immuneACCESS table, in-frame sequences only. Its copies lack some clones; in the studies checked, an unresolved V gene accounts for under half of them, and the cause for the rest is not known. Clonal size and the V and J genes are those of that table, whereas D and trimming came from the DNA. Counted in this sample were about 400,000 clones; roughly 86% of them appeared once. Around 2% of the sample is held by the ten biggest clonotypes.

From the germline V gene (reference sequence), CDR1 is LNHNV and CDR2 is YYDKDF. CDR3 length: 17 amino acids, cysteine to phenylalanine. Only the CDR3 DNA is retained, 51 bases long and in frame from the first base. The V end gives up 4 bases and the J end 8 bases, leaving 13 bases in the junction not matched to a gene. This receptor was obtained from a woman aged 40 to 49 with acute COVID-19. The sequence joins TRBV15 to TRBJ2-1; TRBD2 aligns with 11 central bases. Sequenced input: PBMCs or T cells enriched from blood (not recorded which). CDR3 region: CATSTPLQTSGVDEQFF. The sequenced DNA is TGTGCCACCAGCACCCCCCTCCAGACTAGCGGGGTCGATGAGCAGTTCTTC.